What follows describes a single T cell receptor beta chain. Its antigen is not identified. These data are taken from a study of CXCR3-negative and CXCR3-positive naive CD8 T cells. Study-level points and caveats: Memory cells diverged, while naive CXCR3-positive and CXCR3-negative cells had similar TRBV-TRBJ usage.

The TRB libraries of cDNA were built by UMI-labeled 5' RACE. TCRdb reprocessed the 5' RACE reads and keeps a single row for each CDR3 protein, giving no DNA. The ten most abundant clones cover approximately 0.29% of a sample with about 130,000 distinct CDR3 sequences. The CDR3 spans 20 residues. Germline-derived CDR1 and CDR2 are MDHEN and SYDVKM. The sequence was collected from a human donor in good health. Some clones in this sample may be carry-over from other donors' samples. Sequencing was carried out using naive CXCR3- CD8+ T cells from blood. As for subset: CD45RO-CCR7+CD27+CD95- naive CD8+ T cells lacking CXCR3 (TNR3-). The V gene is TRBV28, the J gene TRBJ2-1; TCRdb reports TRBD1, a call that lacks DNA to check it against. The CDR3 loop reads CACSVLTGVQAGRSYNEQFF.